This T cell receptor (beta chain) was documented in a study of blood T cell repertoires in COVID-19. Study background: Donors in the United States, Italy and Spain gave samples during acute or convalescent COVID-19. T cells, B-cell-depleted T cells, or PBMCs provided the cDNA or gDNA that served as material.

V lost 2 bases to trimming and J lost 2 bases; unmatched junction nucleotides: 9. The CDR3 runs 16 residues. Germline lookup yields CDR1 MNHEY and CDR2 SVGEGT. Data came from immunoSEQ multiplex PCR; TCRdb stores just in-frame clones and leaves some out. The sample shows about 73,000 clones, about 74% of them seen only once. While infection was still active, Seattle patients were enrolled and then followed longitudinally. The source material was peripheral blood. The V call is TRBV6-2 or TRBV6-3, the J call TRBJ2-7, with 7 positions matching TRBD2. This clonotype originated in a man in his sixties or seventies with COVID-19, enrolled during active disease. The CDR3 coding sequence is TGTGCCAGCAGTTACAAGCGGGATCTAGGTACCTACGAGCAGTACTTC. Protein product: CASSYKRDLGTYEQYF.